This T cell receptor (beta chain) comes out of a study of T cell changes during pregnancy in multiple sclerosis. Looked up from germline, CDR1 is SGHTA and CDR2 is FQGNSA. This CDR3 is 15 amino acids long. Trimming removed 6 bases at V and 7 bases at J, with 19 bases between. Sequencing used immunoSEQ multiplex PCR; TCRdb keeps in-frame clones, though not all of them. The sample holds around 75,000 clones, roughly nine tenths seen once. The gene calls are TRBV7-2 and TRBJ2-4; a possible D gene is TRBD2 (5 bases). The starting material was CD4+ T cells from peripheral blood mononuclear cells, obtained in the third trimester of pregnancy. The TCR comes from a female donor in good health, enrolled as a control in a pregnancy study. The CDR3 loop is CASSSRPGGGNIQYF. DNA of the CDR3: TGTGCCAGCAGTTCCCGACCCGGAGGTGGGAACATTCAGTACTTC.